The next 31 T cell receptor beta chains were all read from a single sample in a study of shared clonotypes between healthy human individuals. The naive CD8 population came from CD45RO-negative cells selected for CCR7, without terminally differentiated effector memory CD45RA+ cells. Produced via immunoSEQ multiplex PCR; TCRdb's table is partial and in-frame only. The table shows about 580,000 clones, with 98% occurring only once. Sequencing was performed on naive CD8+ T cells sorted from blood. These receptors all stem from a man between 25 and 39 years old in good health.

This clone was seen once. This rearrangement joins TRBV5-1 to TRBJ2-5, with TRBD1 identical over 7 bases. Trimming at V came to 4 bases and at J to 4 bases, leaving 7 bases not matched to a gene. From germline, CDR1 is SGHRS and CDR2 YFSETQ. CDR3 length: 14 amino acids. The CDR3 sequence: CASSTSTGRETQYF. CDR3 nucleotides: TGCGCCAGCAGCACCTCGACAGGGCGAGAGACCCAGTACTTC. Full variable domain (outside the CDR3, taken from reference TRBV5-1 and TRBJ2-5): KAGVTQTPRYLIKTRGQQVTLSCSPISGHRSVSWYQQTPGQGLQFLFEYFSETQRNKGNFPGRFSGRQFSNSRSEMNVSTLELGDSALYLCASSTSTGRETQYFGPGTRLLVL.

The table lists this clone with a count of one. V is TRBV28 and J is TRBJ2-1; 7 bases match TRBD1. Germline CDR1 is MDHEN and CDR2 is SYDVKM. The CDR3 is 15 residues long. J lost 2 bases, V lost 5 bases, and 6 bases had no gene match. The CDR3 DNA is TGTGCCAGCAGTCCAAGGACAGGAACCTACAATGAGCAGTTCTTC. Protein sequence: CASSPRTGTYNEQFF.

The chain has TRBV5-4 and TRBJ1-1, with D perhaps matching TRBD1 (5 bases). Trimming took off 3 bases at V and 0 bases at J, with 12 bases between the two ends. CDR3 length equals 15 residues. Germline V lookup: CDR1 SGHNT, CDR2 YYREEE (reference sequence). CDR3: CASSWGTAMNTEAFF. CDR3 nucleotides: TGTGCCAGCAGCTGGGGGACGGCCATGAACACTGAAGCTTTCTTT.

V gene TRBV5-5 combines with J gene TRBJ2-1; D is uncertain. Germline values: CDR1 SGHKS, CDR2 YYEKEE (reference sequence). The CDR3 is 17 residues long. V dropped 0 bases and J dropped 0 bases, with 13 bases sitting between them. The CDR3 reads CASSLAGFETSYNEQFF. CDR3 DNA sequence: TGTGCCAGCAGCTTGGCGGGTTTTGAAACCTCCTACAATGAGCAGTTCTTC.

The V and J genes are TRBV5-1 and TRBJ2-3; maybe TRBD1 (6 bases). In germline, CDR1 is SGHRS, CDR2 YFSETQ. The CDR3 has 14 amino acids. Between the trimmed V and J ends, which lost 4 bases and 6 bases, there was a span of 15 bases. The CDR3 is CASSPRTALDTQYF. Here the CDR3 DNA reads TGCGCCAGCAGCCCGCGGACAGCGCTGGATACGCAGTATTTT. Using reference TRBV5-1 and TRBJ2-3 for the parts outside the CDR3, the full variable domain is KAGVTQTPRYLIKTRGQQVTLSCSPISGHRSVSWYQQTPGQGLQFLFEYFSETQRNKGNFPGRFSGRQFSNSRSEMNVSTLELGDSALYLCASSPRTALDTQYFGPGTRLTVL.

The V gene is TRBV5-4, the J gene TRBJ2-1; D ambiguous. This CDR3 is 16 amino acids long. The V end was cut by 3 bases, the J end by 9 bases, with 22 bases between. CDR1 is SGHNT and CDR2 is YYREEE in the germline V gene (reference sequence). The CDR3 here is CASSSINPKTPGEQFF. CDR3 in DNA: TGTGCCAGCAGCTCCATAAATCCTAAAACTCCGGGTGAGCAGTTCTTC.

The V and J genes are TRBV7-6 and TRBJ2-3; 8 bases agree with TRBD1. The CDR3 extends over 16 amino acids. CDR1 is SGHVS and CDR2 is FNYEAQ in the germline V gene. After removal of 6 bases from V and 3 bases from J, the junction contained 11 bases not matched to a gene. CDR3 amino acids: CASRRTPGGTTDTQYF. CDR3 DNA sequence: TGTGCCAGCAGGAGAACACCAGGGGGCACGACAGATACGCAGTATTTT.

The rearrangement links TRBV9 to TRBJ2-7, with D tentatively TRBD2 (5 bases). CDR1 is SGDLS, CDR2 YYNGEE, per germline. This CDR3 region has 14 residues. The V end lost 0 bases, the J end lost 6 bases, and 13 bases lay between the germline ends. The CDR3 is CASSVAGGIGEQYF. CDR3 DNA: TGTGCCAGCAGCGTAGCCGGAGGCATCGGCGAGCAGTACTTC.

The V gene is TRBV27, the J gene TRBJ2-5, with D perhaps TRBD2 (7 bases). This CDR3 comprises 14 residues. CDR1 and CDR2 from the germline V gene are MNHEY and SMNVEV (reference sequence). Deletions cut 3 bases from V and 5 bases from J, with 13 bases between. The CDR3 DNA follows: TGTGCCAGCAGTTTGGGGGGGCTTTATGAGACCCAGTACTTC. This gives the protein CASSLGGLYETQYF.

The chain couples TRBV7-9 to TRBJ1-4; D remains unclear. The CDR3 is made up of 14 amino acids. Per the germline V gene, CDR1 is SEHNR and CDR2 is FQNEAQ (reference sequence). The V gene lost 5 bases and the J gene lost 0 bases, with 7 bases spanning the gap. The CDR3 DNA reads as TGTGCCAGCAGCAGAACAGCAACTAATGAAAAACTGTTTTTT. Amino acid sequence: CASSRTATNEKLFF.

The chain joins TRBV27 to TRBJ1-2, with D possibly TRBD1 on 5 matching bases. Germline V gene lookup returns CDR1 MNHEY and CDR2 SMNVEV (reference sequence). The CDR3 has 16 residues. V was clipped by 5 bases and J by 2 bases, with 18 bases between them. In DNA form, the CDR3 reads TGTGCCAGCAGTCTCACCCCGGGACGGACGAACTATGGCTACACCTTC. Translation gives CASSLTPGRTNYGYTF.

The chain combines TRBV19 with TRBJ2-1; 11 positions match TRBD2. Germline V gene sequence: CDR1 LNHDA, CDR2 SQIVND (reference sequence). J gave up 3 bases and V 1 base, and 8 bases lay outside the gene matches. The CDR3 extends over 18 amino acids. The CDR3, as DNA: TGTGCCAGTAGTATAGGTACGTCTAGCGGGAGGAACTACAATGAGCAGTTCTTC. As protein: CASSIGTSSGRNYNEQFF.

The chain recombines TRBV30 with TRBJ1-3; D gene unclear. Germline CDR1 is GTSNPN and CDR2 is SVGIG (reference sequence). The CDR3 runs to 16 residues. V was trimmed by 3 bases and J by 0 bases, leaving 15 bases between them. The CDR3 nucleotides are TGTGCCTGGAGAGTAGGCAGCAACCGCTCTGGAAACACCATATATTTT. Amino acid sequence: CAWRVGSNRSGNTIYF.

The chain couples TRBV4-1 to TRBJ2-3, with 12 bases fitting TRBD2. This CDR3 is 18 amino acids long. V trimming: 4 bases; J trimming: 1 base; junction bases outside the gene matches: 9. The germline V gene encodes CDR1 MGHRA and CDR2 YSYEKL. The CDR3 spells CASSPTIRTSGGTDTQYF. In nucleotides, the CDR3 is TGCGCCAGCAGCCCCACGATTAGGACTAGCGGGGGCACAGATACGCAGTATTTT.

This chain links TRBV30 with TRBJ1-3; D remains ambiguous. The ends were cut back, 1 base at V and 4 bases at J, with 5 bases in the middle. The V gene's germline CDR1 is GTSNPN and CDR2 SVGIG (reference sequence). This CDR3 has 12 amino acids. The CDR3 here is CAWSALGNTIYF. The CDR3 bases are TGTGCCTGGAGTGCCTTAGGAAACACCATATATTTT.

The chain uses TRBV27 and TRBJ2-5; the D gene is possibly TRBD1 (6 bases). Germline V gene data show CDR1 as MNHEY and CDR2 as SMNVEV (reference sequence). Trimming removed 6 bases from V and 2 bases from J, with 7 bases in between. This CDR3 contains 12 residues. DNA for the CDR3: TGTGCCAGCAGGGACAGACAAGAGACCCAGTACTTC. Encoded protein: CASRDRQETQYF.

The rearrangement links TRBV5-1 to TRBJ2-7, with 7 bases that match TRBD1. V lost 6 bases to trimming and J lost 0 bases; unmatched junction nucleotides: 6. The CDR3 runs to 14 residues. Germline V gene sequence: CDR1 SGHRS, CDR2 YFSETQ. Here the CDR3 DNA reads TGCGCCAGCAACAAGGGACAGAACTCCTACGAGCAGTACTTC. Translation gives CASNKGQNSYEQYF.

As DNA, the CDR3 is TGCAGCGTGGACACTATGAACACTGAAGCTTTCTTT. Amino acid sequence: CSVDTMNTEAFF. The chain links TRBV29-1 to TRBJ1-1; weak D call: TRBD1 (5 bases). CDR3 length: 12 residues. The V gene's germline CDR1 is SQVTM and CDR2 ANQGSEA. V was cut by 6 bases and J by 0 bases, with 8 bases left in between.

The CDR3 DNA reads as TGCGCCAGCAGCGACATTTGGGGGAGCTCCTACAATGAGCAGTTCTTC. It yields the protein CASSDIWGSSYNEQFF. V usage is TRBV4-3 and J usage is TRBJ2-1; the D gene could be TRBD1 or TRBD2 (5 bases each). The V gene lost 5 bases and the J gene lost 0 bases, with 14 bases spanning the gap. This CDR3 has 16 amino acids. Germline V gene data show CDR1 as LGHNA and CDR2 as YSLEER.

The rearrangement joins TRBV5-1 to TRBJ1-1; weak D call: TRBD1 (6 bases). The CDR3 has 15 residues. Trimming removed 0 bases at V and 3 bases at J, with 12 bases between. Germline V gene lookup returns CDR1 SGHRS and CDR2 YFSETQ. The CDR3, as DNA: TGCGCCAGCAGCTTGGAACAGGGAATGGACACTGAAGCTTTCTTT. Its translation: CASSLEQGMDTEAFF.

Points on this clone: The junction and the germline gene differ at one end; a read error may be behind it. The same CDR3 also results from other DNA sequences found in this sample. The V gene is TRBV5-4, the J gene TRBJ2-7, with TRBD1 matching 8 bases. This CDR3 spans 13 amino acids. Germline lookup yields CDR1 SGHNT and CDR2 YYREEE (reference sequence). This chain's CDR3 is CASSLGTGYEQYF. CDR3 nucleotide sequence: TGTGCCAGCAGCTTGGGGACAGGGTACGAGCAGTATTTC.

This chain joins TRBV5-5 and TRBJ2-7, with TRBD1 as a possible D gene (6 bases). V was cut by 4 bases and J by 3 bases, with 20 bases left in between. The CDR3 spans 16 residues. The V gene's germline CDR1 is SGHKS and CDR2 YYEKEE (reference sequence). The CDR3 DNA sequence: TGTGCCAGCAGCGCGATTGGGGGCCGGAGAGACTACGAGCAGTACTTC. This translates into CASSAIGGRRDYEQYF.

The chain uses TRBV7-2 and TRBJ2-6; D ambiguous. The V end lost 8 bases, the J end lost 0 bases, and 8 bases lay between the germline ends. Germline V CDR1 and CDR2: SGHTA, FQGNSA. CDR3 size: 14 residues. The CDR3 DNA reads TGTGCCAGCGAAGGCAACTCTGGGGCCAACGTCCTGACTTTC. This translates into CASEGNSGANVLTF.

The chain recombines TRBV15 with TRBJ2-7; D gene uncertain. Trimming shortened V by 1 base and J by 4 bases, and 17 bases separated the two germline ends. The CDR3 has 16 residues. The germline CDR1 and CDR2 sequences are LNHNV and YYDKDF (reference sequence). The CDR3 sequence: CATSRGLAEFGYEQYF. CDR3 nucleotides: TGTGCCACCAGCAGAGGGTTGGCGGAGTTCGGGTACGAGCAGTACTTC.

In its sample, this clone was seen once. The rearrangement uses TRBV19 and TRBJ2-3; 7 bases match TRBD2. Germline CDR1 reads LNHDA; CDR2 reads SQIVND (reference sequence). V dropped 5 bases and J dropped 4; count of bases not matched to a gene: 9. CDR3 length equals 15 residues. CDR3 bases: TGTGCCAGTAGTCCCGCGGGGAGGGCCGCAGATACGCAGTATTTT. As protein: CASSPAGRAADTQYF.

V and J are TRBV7-2 and TRBJ2-2; D gene ambiguous. Per germline, CDR1 SGHTA and CDR2 FQGNSA. V was clipped by 3 bases and J by 0 bases, with 8 bases between them. The CDR3 is made up of 15 amino acids. CDR3 sequence (DNA): TGTGCCAGCAGCTTTCGAGATTCGAACACCGGGGAGCTGTTTTTT. Translating gives CASSFRDSNTGELFF.

The chain joins TRBV5-5 to TRBJ2-3; D is perhaps TRBD2 (6 bases). V gave up 3 bases and J gave up 1 base, with 9 bases separating them. The CDR3 runs 14 residues. Germline assignment: CDR1 SGHKS and CDR2 YYEKEE (reference sequence). The CDR3 DNA reads as TGTGCCAGCAGCTGGTCGGGAGGCACAGATACGCAGTATTTT. Translation: CASSWSGGTDTQYF.

This rearrangement joins TRBV10-2 to TRBJ2-7, with TRBD2 matching over 10 bases. The trim removed 7 bases at V and 0 bases at J, leaving 3 bases unmatched. Germline V gene lookup returns CDR1 WSHSY and CDR2 SAAADI. This CDR3 is built from 14 residues. This CDR3 reads CASTTSGASYEQYF. The DNA for the CDR3 is TGCGCCAGCACAACTAGCGGGGCCTCCTACGAGCAGTACTTC.

Only one count was recorded for this clone. V is TRBV5-4 and J is TRBJ1-1; TRBD1 is a possible D gene (5 bases). Trimming cost V 8 bases and J 3 bases, with 11 bases left between them. The CDR3 totals 12 residues. Germline CDR1 SGHNT, CDR2 YYREEE (reference sequence). The CDR3 nucleotides read TGTGCCAGTCAAACAGGTTACACTGAAGCTTTCTTT. Protein: CASQTGYTEAFF.

The gene calls are TRBV7-6 and TRBJ2-1, with 13 nucleotides matching TRBD2. Trimming at V came to 4 bases and at J to 8 bases, leaving 5 bases not matched to a gene. The CDR3 covers 15 residues. Looked up from germline, CDR1 is SGHVS and CDR2 is FNYEAQ. This CDR3 reads CASSSGTSGNHEQFF. CDR3 in DNA: TGTGCCAGCAGCTCGGGGACTAGCGGGAATCATGAGCAGTTCTTC.

The V call is TRBV5-4, the J call TRBJ2-2; TRBD2 matches 11 bases. CDR1 and CDR2 from the germline V gene are SGHNT and YYREEE (reference sequence). V trimming: 5 bases; J trimming: 7 bases; junction bases outside the gene matches: 4. The CDR3 length is 14 residues. CDR3 DNA sequence: TGTGCCAGCAGACTAGCGGGAGAAGTCGGGGAGCTGTTTTTT. This gives the protein CASRLAGEVGELFF.